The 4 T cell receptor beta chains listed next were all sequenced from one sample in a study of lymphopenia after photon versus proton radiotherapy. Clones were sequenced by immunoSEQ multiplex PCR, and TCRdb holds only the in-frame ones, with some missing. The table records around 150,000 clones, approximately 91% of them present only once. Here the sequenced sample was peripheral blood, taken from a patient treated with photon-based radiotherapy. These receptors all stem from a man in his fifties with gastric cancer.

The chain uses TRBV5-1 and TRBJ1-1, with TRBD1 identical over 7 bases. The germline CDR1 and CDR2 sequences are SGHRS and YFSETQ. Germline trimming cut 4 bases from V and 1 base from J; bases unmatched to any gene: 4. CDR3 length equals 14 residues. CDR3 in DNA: TGCGCCAGCAGCCCGGAGGGGGCGAACACTGAAGCTTTCTTT. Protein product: CASSPEGANTEAFF. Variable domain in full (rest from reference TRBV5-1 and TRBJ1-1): KAGVTQTPRYLIKTRGQQVTLSCSPISGHRSVSWYQQTPGQGLQFLFEYFSETQRNKGNFPGRFSGRQFSNSRSEMNVSTLELGDSALYLCASSPEGANTEAFFGQGTRLTVV.

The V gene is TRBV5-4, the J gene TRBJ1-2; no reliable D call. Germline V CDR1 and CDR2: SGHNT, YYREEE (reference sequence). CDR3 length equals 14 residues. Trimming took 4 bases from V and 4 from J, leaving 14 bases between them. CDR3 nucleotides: TGTGCCAGCAGCCCCCGGGGAGGGTTCTATGGCTACACCTTC. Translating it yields CASSPRGGFYGYTF.

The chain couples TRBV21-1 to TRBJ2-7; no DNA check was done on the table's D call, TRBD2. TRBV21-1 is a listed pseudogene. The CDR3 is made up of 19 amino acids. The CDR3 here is CASSKPGLAGVPSSYEQYF. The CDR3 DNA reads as TGTGCCAGCAGCAAACCGGGACTAGCGGGAGTACCGAGCTCCTACGAGCAGTACTTC.

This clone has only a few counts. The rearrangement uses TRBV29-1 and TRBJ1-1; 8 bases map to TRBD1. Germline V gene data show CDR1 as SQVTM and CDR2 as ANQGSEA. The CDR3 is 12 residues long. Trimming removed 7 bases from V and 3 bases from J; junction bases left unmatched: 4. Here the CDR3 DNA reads TGCAGCGGGCAGACAGGGGACACTGAAGCTTTCTTT. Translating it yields CSGQTGDTEAFF.